These T cell receptor beta chains were read from a single sample in a study of OX40 agonist ivuxolimab in advanced cancers. The protocol was immunoSEQ multiplex PCR, while the TCRdb copy is restricted to in-frame clones and leaves out a portion. The sample has under 45,000 clones; 78% are singletons. The sequenced sample was CD4+ or CD8+ T cells sorted from blood, obtained in a trial of the OX40 agonist ivuxolimab. These receptor sequences come from an adult with an advanced solid tumor such as melanoma, head and neck, liver or kidney cancer. CDR3s include the opening cysteine and the closing phenylalanine or tryptophan. The order of the fields is J gene, D gene, clone size, V gene, CDR3 DNA, CDR3 protein. A D gene is named only where the DNA matches it firmly. A clone size is listed for some rows: how often the clone was seen (once, few, many), or a class if it is expanded.

J: TRBJ2-3
D: -
size: -
V: TRBV21-1
DNA: TGTGCCAGCAGCAAAGAGGTTTTGAGCACAGATACGCAGTATTTT
CDR3: CASSKEVLSTDTQYF

J: TRBJ2-3
D: -
size: -
V: TRBV11-2
DNA: TGTGCCAGCAGCTTAGTGGCGGGAACGAACTTTAATACGCAGTATTTT
CDR3: CASSLVAGTNFNTQYF

J: TRBJ2-7
D: -
size: -
V: TRBV14
DNA: TGTGCCAGCAGCCAACCTACCGGGGGACACCTACCGTACTACGAGCAGTACTTC
CDR3: CASSQPTGGHLPYYEQYF

J: TRBJ2-3
D: -
size: -
V: TRBV2
DNA: TGTGCCAGCAGTAGAGAGCGAAAGACAGATACGCAGTATTTT
CDR3: CASSRERKTDTQYF

J: TRBJ2-7
D: -
size: -
V: TRBV28
DNA: TGTGCCAGCAGTTTTGGGCTTCCTGGCGAGCAGTACTTC
CDR3: CASSFGLPGEQYF

J: TRBJ2-1
D: TRBD1
size: -
V: TRBV7-6
DNA: TGTGCCAGCAGCTCTGGACAGGGTGTTTCGGATGAGCAGTTCTTC
CDR3: CASSSGQGVSDEQFF

J: TRBJ1-3
D: -
size: -
V: TRBV30
DNA: TGTGCCTGGAGCGTACCCACCGGGACCTCCGGAAACACCATATATTTT
CDR3: CAWSVPTGTSGNTIYF

J: TRBJ2-3
D: -
size: -
V: TRBV30
DNA: TGTGCCTGGAGTTTGGAGGCCCGGGGTACGCAGTATTTT
CDR3: CAWSLEARGTQYF

J: TRBJ1-1
D: -
size: -
V: TRBV12-5
DNA: TGTGCTAGTGGTTTGGTATTAGGGAGACAGGACAACACTGAAGCTTTCTTT
CDR3: CASGLVLGRQDNTEAFF

J: TRBJ1-6
D: TRBD1
size: -
V: TRBV7-9
DNA: TGTGCCAGCAGCGGGGACAGAGATAATTCACCCCTCCACTTT
CDR3: CASSGDRDNSPLHF

J: TRBJ1-2
D: -
size: once
V: TRBV30
DNA: TGTGCCTGGAGTAAACACAGCTTTAACTATGGCTACACCTTC
CDR3: CAWSKHSFNYGYTF

J: TRBJ2-7
D: -
size: -
V: TRBV13
DNA: TGTGCCAGCAGCTACTATGGGCGCGAGCAGTACTTC
CDR3: CASSYYGREQYF

J: TRBJ2-3
D: -
size: -
V: TRBV5-8
DNA: TGTGCCAGCAGCTTGTGGTTCTTTGAAGGTACGCAGTATTTT
CDR3: CASSLWFFEGTQYF

J: TRBJ1-2
D: -
size: -
V: TRBV28
DNA: TGTGCCAGCAGCCAAACAGTCTATGGCTACACCTTC
CDR3: CASSQTVYGYTF

J: TRBJ1-1
D: TRBD1
size: -
V: TRBV10-2
DNA: TGCGCCAGCAGCAGGACAGGGGCGAACACTGAAGCTTTCTTT
CDR3: CASSRTGANTEAFF

J: TRBJ2-2
D: -
size: -
V: TRBV5-5
DNA: TGTGCCAGCAGCTTGAGGACTACTCCGGGCGGGGAGCTGTTTTTT
CDR3: CASSLRTTPGGELFF

J: TRBJ1-5
D: -
size: -
V: TRBV28
DNA: TGTGCCAGCAGTCCCCCCCTGGGCCCCGGGGGGCCCCAGCATTTT
CDR3: CASSPPLGPGGPQHF

J: TRBJ1-6
D: -
size: -
V: TRBV25-1
DNA: TGTGCCAGCAGTGTTGACAGCTCTTCACCCCTCCACTTT
CDR3: CASSVDSSSPLHF

J: TRBJ2-7
D: -
size: -
V: TRBV7-2
DNA: TGTGCCAGCAGCTTAATAAGAACTAGCCTTGAGCAGTACTTC
CDR3: CASSLIRTSLEQYF

J: TRBJ1-5
D: -
size: few
V: TRBV6-1
DNA: TGTGCCAGCACTCCAGGTTATAGCAATCAGCCCCAGCATTTT
CDR3: CASTPGYSNQPQHF

J: TRBJ2-1
D: TRBD2
size: -
V: TRBV28
DNA: TGTGCCAGCAGTTCCCCGGGACTAGCGGGGGCCTCCTACAATGAGCAGTTCTTC
CDR3: CASSSPGLAGASYNEQFF

J: TRBJ2-5
D: -
size: few
V: TRBV2
DNA: TGTGCCAGCAGTTCTCTGCAGGGGCGCCAAGAGACCCAGTACTTC
CDR3: CASSSLQGRQETQYF

J: TRBJ2-5
D: -
size: -
V: TRBV7-2
DNA: TGTGCCAGCAGCCACAGGGCCCTGGGGGAGACCCAGTACTTC
CDR3: CASSHRALGETQYF

J: TRBJ2-1
D: -
size: -
V: TRBV5-5
DNA: TGTGCCAGCGGCCGGGACCCCCTTTACAATGAGCAGTTCTTC
CDR3: CASGRDPLYNEQFF

J: TRBJ1-2
D: TRBD1
size: -
V: TRBV4-2
DNA: TGTGCCAGCAGCCAAGAAAAAGGGGGCAGAGTAAACTATGGCTACACCTTC
CDR3: CASSQEKGGRVNYGYTF

J: TRBJ2-7
D: -
size: -
V: TRBV28
DNA: TGTGCCAGCAGTTTAGGGTCAACTTACGAGCAGTACTTC
CDR3: CASSLGSTYEQYF

J: TRBJ2-5
D: TRBD1
size: -
V: TRBV5-4
DNA: TGTGCCATTTGGGACAGGGGGAGGGAGGAGACCCAGTACTTC
CDR3: CAIWDRGREETQYF

J: TRBJ2-7
D: -
size: few
V: TRBV9
DNA: TGTGCCAGCAGCGCCTTGGACCAGAGCTCCTACGAGCAGTACTTC
CDR3: CASSALDQSSYEQYF